The 20 T cell receptor beta chains in this list originate from one sample, sequenced in a study of CD4+ T cells in melanoma. Only in-frame clones appear in the TCRdb table, and some are missing; sequencing was by immunoSEQ multiplex PCR. The sample has 50,000 or so clones, 75% to 90% seen once. Input material: peripheral blood. All receptors come from a human donor with melanoma.

The rearrangement uses TRBV7-2 and TRBJ2-1, with D uncertain. Germline V gene lookup returns CDR1 SGHTA and CDR2 FQGNSA. The length of the CDR3 is 16 residues. Trimming removed 5 bases at V and 4 bases at J, with 18 bases between. CDR3 amino acids: CASSPRARTTYNEQFF. The CDR3 DNA follows: TGTGCCAGCAGCCCCCGAGCCAGAACCACATACAATGAGCAGTTCTTC.

The chain has TRBV11-3 and TRBJ2-2; 11 bases fit TRBD1. V lost 5 bases and J lost 3; bases outside the gene matches: 2. Germline CDR1 and CDR2: SGHNT and YENEEA. The CDR3 is 15 amino acids. CDR3 nucleotide sequence: TGTGCCAGCAGCACGGGACAGGGGGACACCGGGGAGCTGTTTTTT. Residues: CASSTGQGDTGELFF.

The rearrangement joins TRBV6-6 to TRBJ1-1; D remains ambiguous. The CDR3 is made up of 13 amino acids. V lost 8 bases and J 4 bases, leaving 14 bases between the germline ends. Germline V gene data show CDR1 as MNHNY and CDR2 as SVGAGI (reference sequence). The CDR3 nucleotides read TGTGCCAGCCACTTAACGGTTGGCACTGAAGCTTTCTTT. This sequence encodes CASHLTVGTEAFF.

This clone was picked up one time. The rearrangement joins TRBV12-5 to TRBJ2-6; D unresolved. The CDR3 sequence is 14 residues long. The germline V gene has CDR1 LGHNT and CDR2 FRNRAP. The germline V and J ends were trimmed by 6 bases and 0 bases, with 6 bases remaining between them. DNA for the CDR3: TGTGCTAGTGGGCCCCTCTCTGGGGCCAACGTCCTGACTTTC. Translated, it gives CASGPLSGANVLTF.

This chain uses TRBV2 with TRBJ2-3; 7 nucleotides match TRBD2. The ends lost 4 bases at V and 11 bases at J; junction bases unmatched: 9. The CDR3 contains 13 residues. Per germline, CDR1 SNHLY and CDR2 FYNNEI. The CDR3 DNA is TGTGCCAGCAGTGTACGTGGGGAGGGAGTGCAGTATTTT. This translates into CASSVRGEGVQYF.

The gene calls are TRBV7-9 and TRBJ2-7; the D is unclear. The CDR3 loop spans 14 amino acids. Deletions cut 1 base from V and 1 base from J, with 8 bases between. Germline values: CDR1 SEHNR, CDR2 FQNEAQ (reference sequence). CDR3 coding DNA: TGTGCCAGCAGCTTAGGGGCAGCTTCCTACGAGCAGTACTTC. It specifies CASSLGAASYEQYF.

The CDR3 DNA reads as TGTGCCATCAGTGGCCTGAGTGTCGGGGAGCTGTTTTTT. Its translation is CAISGLSVGELFF. V gene TRBV10-3 combines with J gene TRBJ2-2, with unresolved D. This CDR3 contains 13 residues. The V and J ends lost 4 bases and 7 bases respectively, with 10 bases between them. Looked up from germline, CDR1 is ENHRY and CDR2 is SYGVKD.

The chain has TRBV6-4 and TRBJ2-5; TRBD1 matches 7 bases. CDR1 and CDR2 (germline): MRHNA, SNTAGT. This CDR3 comprises 14 residues. J gave up 5 bases and V 4 bases, and 7 bases lay outside the gene matches. The CDR3 loop reads CASSATGEGETQYF. CDR3 bases: TGTGCCAGCAGTGCCACAGGGGAAGGGGAGACCCAGTACTTC.

The chain recombines TRBV11-2 with TRBJ1-1; no firm D call. The V end lost 1 base, the J end lost 0 bases, and 6 bases lay between the germline ends. Per germline, CDR1 SGHAT and CDR2 FQNNGV. This CDR3 is built from 14 residues. This CDR3 reads CASSLALLNTEAFF. As DNA, the CDR3 is TGTGCCAGCAGCTTAGCCCTCCTGAACACTGAAGCTTTCTTT.

The J gene is TRBJ2-1, the V gene TRBV6-1, with 7 positions matching TRBD1. Germline CDR1 reads MNHNS; CDR2 reads SASEGT. The CDR3 has 15 amino acids. V lost 4 bases to trimming and J lost 4 bases; unmatched junction nucleotides: 7. CDR3 sequence (DNA): TGTGCCAGCAGTGTAGAGGGGGCGGATTACAATGAGCAGTTCTTC. Its protein product is CASSVEGADYNEQFF.

V and J are TRBV6-5 and TRBJ2-2; a possible D gene is TRBD1 (6 bases). V lost 5 bases to trimming and J lost 4 bases, with 11 bases between them. CDR1 and CDR2 from the germline V gene are MNHEY and SVGAGI. The CDR3 contains 14 residues. In DNA, the CDR3 is TGTGCCAGCAGTCCCGGACAGTCCACCGGGGAGCTGTTTTTT. Amino acids: CASSPGQSTGELFF.

The V and J genes are TRBV6-6 and TRBJ1-5; 8 bases are shared with TRBD1. The germline gives CDR1 MNHNY, CDR2 SVGAGI (reference sequence). After removal of 10 bases from V and 1 base from J, the junction contained 9 bases not matched to a gene. This CDR3 has 15 residues. CDR3 coding DNA: TGTGCCACAGCGTCAGGGGGCGGAAGCAATCAGCCCCAGCATTTT. Translated: CATASGGGSNQPQHF.

The chain is built from TRBV19 and TRBJ1-1; D unresolved. The V gene lost 5 bases and the J gene lost 4 bases, with 14 bases spanning the gap. Germline CDR1 is LNHDA and CDR2 is SQIVND (reference sequence). The CDR3 sequence is 14 residues long. The CDR3, as DNA: TGTGCCAGTAGTTCCCCCCGGCGGGGCACTGAAGCTTTCTTT. As protein: CASSSPRRGTEAFF.

The chain has TRBV29-1 and TRBJ1-2; 7 nucleotides line up with TRBD1. This CDR3 region has 15 residues. J gave up 0 bases and V 4 bases, and 8 bases lay outside the gene matches. Germline V gene sequence: CDR1 SQVTM, CDR2 ANQGSEA. The DNA of the CDR3 is TGCAGCGTTGGAGGGACAGTAGTATCTAACTATGGCTACACCTTC. Amino acid sequence: CSVGGTVVSNYGYTF.

The rearrangement links TRBV29-1 to TRBJ2-3; 10 bases fit TRBD1. Germline CDR1 is SQVTM and CDR2 is ANQGSEA. The length of the CDR3 is 13 residues. V was clipped by 5 bases and J by 4 bases; unmatched bases: 3. The CDR3 DNA reads TGCAGCGTTCCTGGGACAGGGGCAGATACGCAGTATTTT. It specifies CSVPGTGADTQYF.

The chain carries TRBV28 and TRBJ1-2; 8 bases align to TRBD1. Germline CDR1 MDHEN, CDR2 SYDVKM. The CDR3 has 15 residues. V shed 5 bases, J shed 2 bases, and the junction held 7 bases outside the gene matches. The DNA for the CDR3 is TGTGCCAGCAGTGCTACGACAGGGGCCAACTATGGCTACACCTTC. As protein: CASSATTGANYGYTF.

This clone was counted a single time. V and J are TRBV5-6 and TRBJ1-2; D is unresolved. Germline-derived CDR1 and CDR2 are SGHDT and YYEEEE. The CDR3 has 17 amino acids. V was shortened by 4 bases and J by 0 bases, with 19 bases between the two germline ends. The CDR3 nucleotides read TGTGCCAGCAGCCTCGGACTGAATCCAACGGCTAACTATGGCTACACCTTC. The encoded protein is CASSLGLNPTANYGYTF. The whole variable domain, remainder taken from reference TRBV5-6 and TRBJ1-2, is DAGVTQSPTHLIKTRGQQVTLRCSPKSGHDTVSWYQQALGQGPQFIFQYYEEEERQRGNFPDRFSGHQFPNYSSELNVNALLLGDSALYLCASSLGLNPTANYGYTFGSGTRLTVV.

The count of this clone is one. The CDR3 spells CASSTPSGNTIYF. Written as DNA, the CDR3 is TGTGCCAGCAGTACGCCCTCTGGAAACACCATATATTTT. The genes are TRBV6-5 and TRBJ1-3; D is unresolved. The CDR3 runs 13 residues. CDR1 is MNHEY, CDR2 SVGAGI, per germline. Deletions cut 5 bases from V and 0 bases from J, with 5 bases between.

The chain couples TRBV4-1 to TRBJ2-2, with TRBD2 identical over 9 bases. The CDR3 totals 15 residues. The junction had 2 bases not matched to a gene; V was cut back by 0 bases and J by 6 bases. CDR1 MGHRA and CDR2 YSYEKL come from the germline V gene. Written as DNA, the CDR3 is TGCGCCAGCAGCCAAGATGGCGGGGGGGCCGGGGAGCTGTTTTTT. Translated: CASSQDGGGAGELFF.

V gene TRBV7-9 combines with J gene TRBJ1-5, with D hard to call. CDR3 length equals 13 residues. V lost 8 bases and J lost 8, with 16 bases in between. CDR1 SEHNR and CDR2 FQNEAQ come from the germline V gene (reference sequence). DNA of the CDR3: TGTGCCAGCTCCGAGGTTGCGGAGAAGCCCCAGCATTTT. Protein: CASSEVAEKPQHF.